One and the same sample provided the 30 T cell receptor beta chains below, sequenced in a study of beta chain features in type 1 diabetes. Findings and caveats of the study: A moderate, significant TCRB CDR3 shortening appeared in type 1 diabetes across four CD4+ subsets.

For these receptors, no antigen is known. Of the isolated RNA, all was reverse transcribed, and so the sequenced material was expressed TCRB transcripts. Some clones are missing from TCRdb's copy, which holds only in-frame ones; the method was immunoSEQ multiplex PCR. This sample yields 160,000 or so clones, of which approximately 8.8% are seen a single time; roughly 0.72% belongs to the top ten. Sequenced material: central memory CD4+ T cells from blood. Receptors originate from a woman aged 25 to 39 with type 1 diabetes.

This chain connects TRBV4-2 to TRBJ1-4; D uncertain. The CDR3 runs 13 residues. Per the germline V gene, CDR1 is LGHNA and CDR2 is YNFKEQ. Trimming left V 8 bases short and J 7 bases short, with 14 bases between. CDR3 sequence reads: CASCPAGGEKLFF. CDR3 bases: TGTGCCAGCTGCCCAGCGGGAGGTGAAAAACTGTTTTTT.

The chain is built from TRBV19 and TRBJ2-1, with 9 positions matching TRBD2. The CDR3 spans 12 residues. J was trimmed by 8 bases and V by 8 bases; bases with no gene match: 4. Germline CDR1 and CDR2: LNHDA and SQIVND (reference sequence). The CDR3 loop reads CASGGLADEQFF. For the CDR3, the DNA is TGTGCCAGTGGGGGACTAGCCGATGAGCAGTTCTTC.

The chain is built from TRBV19 and TRBJ2-4; TRBD2 matches 9 bases. Per germline, CDR1 LNHDA and CDR2 SQIVND (reference sequence). V lost 5 bases, J lost 0 bases, and 8 bases stayed unmatched. The CDR3 spans 17 residues. CDR3 sequence (DNA): TGTGCCAGTAGTCACCGACTAGCGGAGAAAGCCAAAAACATTCAGTACTTC. Translated: CASSHRLAEKAKNIQYF. Supplemented by reference TRBV19 and TRBJ2-4, the full variable domain reads DGGITQSPKYLFRKEGQNVTLSCEQNLNHDAMYWYRQDPGQGLRLIYYSQIVNDFQKGDIAEGYSVSREKKESFPLTVTSAQKNPTAFYLCASSHRLAEKAKNIQYFGAGTRLSVL.

This chain links TRBV27 with TRBJ1-2, with no clear D. From germline, CDR1 is MNHEY and CDR2 SMNVEV (reference sequence). Trimming stripped 10 bases from V and 5 bases from J, with 20 bases between. The CDR3 totals 14 residues. The CDR3 here is CATYRTGSGYGYTF. In DNA, the CDR3 is TGTGCCACGTATCGGACGGGCTCGGGGTATGGCTACACCTTC.

V is TRBV5-1 and J is TRBJ2-1, with D tentatively TRBD1 (5 bases). V gave up 4 bases and J gave up 7 bases, with 18 bases separating them. This CDR3 has 15 residues. CDR1 is SGHRS, CDR2 YFSETQ, per germline. This chain's CDR3 is CASSPIMGPGNEQFF. As DNA, the CDR3 is TGCGCCAGCAGCCCCATTATGGGGCCCGGAAATGAGCAGTTCTTC.

This sequence joins TRBV5-1 and TRBJ2-5; D is possibly TRBD2 (5 bases). The CDR3 consists of 14 residues. Germline loops: CDR1 SGHRS, CDR2 YFSETQ. The V and J ends lost 0 bases and 3 bases respectively, with 9 bases between them. CDR3 protein: CASSLAAEEETQYF. The CDR3 DNA sequence: TGCGCCAGCAGCTTGGCTGCGGAGGAAGAGACCCAGTACTTC. Full variable domain (remainder filled in from reference TRBV5-1 and TRBJ2-5): KAGVTQTPRYLIKTRGQQVTLSCSPISGHRSVSWYQQTPGQGLQFLFEYFSETQRNKGNFPGRFSGRQFSNSRSEMNVSTLELGDSALYLCASSLAAEEETQYFGPGTRLLVL.

The V and J genes are TRBV11-2 and TRBJ2-1, with unresolved D. The CDR3 length is 11 residues. Germline V lookup: CDR1 SGHAT, CDR2 FQNNGV. Trimming took 5 bases from V and 10 from J, leaving 9 bases between them. CDR3: CASSHHLEQFF. CDR3 in DNA: TGTGCCAGCAGCCACCACTTGGAGCAGTTCTTC.

This clone has just a few counts. V and J are TRBV19 and TRBJ1-1; D unclear. From germline, CDR1 is LNHDA and CDR2 SQIVND (reference sequence). The CDR3 is made up of 13 amino acids. Trimming took 3 bases from V and 11 from J, leaving 16 bases between them. The CDR3 nucleotides read TGTGCCAGTAGTATTTCGTGGAGGGCGGCGGCTTTCTTT. It yields the protein CASSISWRAAAFF.

This chain connects TRBV27 to TRBJ1-5; no reliable D call. The CDR3 is 15 residues long. Germline-derived CDR1 and CDR2 are MNHEY and SMNVEV (reference sequence). V was cut by 2 bases and J by 5 bases, with 13 bases left in between. The chain's CDR3 is CASSLNSPRHQPQHF. DNA of the CDR3: TGTGCCAGCAGTTTAAACAGCCCTCGCCATCAGCCCCAGCATTTT.

This chain links TRBV19 with TRBJ1-1; TRBD1 matches at 7 bases. The length of the CDR3 is 16 residues. Germline V CDR1 and CDR2: LNHDA, SQIVND (reference sequence). V was pared by 2 bases and J by 1 base, with 7 bases of the junction left unmatched. The DNA of the CDR3 is TGTGCCAGTAGTATAAACCCGGGACAGCCGAACACTGAAGCTTTCTTT. Translated, it gives CASSINPGQPNTEAFF.

This clone has only a few counts. The V and J genes are TRBV29-1 and TRBJ2-5; the D gene is possibly TRBD1 (5 bases). The J call is uncertain, as TRBJ2-7 better fits the DNA end. The germline gives CDR1 SQVTM, CDR2 ANQGSEA. This CDR3 has 15 residues. The CDR3 region is CSVGLSAGPPNEQYF. CDR3 DNA: TGCAGCGTTGGGTTGTCGGCAGGGCCACCCAACGAGCAGTACTTC.

This clone was observed a few times. The gene calls are TRBV9 and TRBJ2-7, with D possibly being TRBD1 (7 bases). The germline V gene has CDR1 SGDLS and CDR2 YYNGEE. Trimming stripped 0 bases from V and 0 bases from J, with 19 bases between. The CDR3 extends over 18 amino acids. The DNA for the CDR3 is TGTGCCAGCAGCGTAGGGGCAGGGGGGCTACTTCGCTCCTACGAGCAGTACTTC. Its translation is CASSVGAGGLLRSYEQYF.

This clone was found a few times. The rearrangement joins TRBV5-6 to TRBJ2-7, with TRBD1 matching 10 bases. CDR1 and CDR2 (germline): SGHDT, YYEEEE. The length of the CDR3 is 15 residues. V shed 3 bases and J 3 bases; nucleotides not matched to a gene: 6. CDR3 loop: CASSSGQGVDYEQYF. CDR3 in DNA: TGTGCCAGCAGCTCCGGACAGGGGGTGGACTACGAGCAGTACTTC.

This clone was picked up a small number of times. This chain uses TRBV4-1 with TRBJ2-7; 11 bases agree with TRBD2. Unmatched junction bases numbered 6, after V lost 4 bases and J lost 4 bases. This CDR3 contains 15 residues. In germline, CDR1 is MGHRA, CDR2 YSYEKL. CDR3 bases: TGCGCCAGCAGCCCCACGGGACTAGCGGAATACGAGCAGTACTTC. This translates into CASSPTGLAEYEQYF.

The chain recombines TRBV7-9 with TRBJ2-1, with D uncertain. From germline, CDR1 is SEHNR and CDR2 FQNEAQ (reference sequence). This CDR3 is built from 12 residues. V lost 3 bases and J 8 bases, leaving 8 bases between the germline ends. The CDR3 spells CASSLSLDEQFF. The CDR3 DNA follows: TGTGCCAGCAGCTTGTCTCTCGATGAGCAGTTCTTC.

There are a few counts of this clone. The V call is TRBV18, the J call TRBJ2-1; 14 bases are a match to TRBD2. CDR1 is KGHSH and CDR2 is LQKENI in the germline V gene. CDR3 length: 16 amino acids. Losses at the gene ends were 3 bases for V and 8 bases for J; bases not matched to a gene: 6. The CDR3 sequence: CASSPGLAGVTHEQFF. CDR3 coding DNA: TGTGCCAGCTCACCGGGACTAGCGGGAGTAACCCATGAGCAGTTCTTC.

This clone was detected only a few times. The chain carries TRBV5-4 and TRBJ2-1; D may be TRBD2 (6 bases). V was clipped by 5 bases and J by 7 bases, with 13 bases between them. The CDR3 contains 13 residues. Germline V gene sequence: CDR1 SGHNT, CDR2 YYREEE (reference sequence). For the CDR3, the DNA is TGTGCCAGCAGGCCGGAGGGAGGAAATGAGCAGTTCTTC. Protein: CASRPEGGNEQFF. The full variable domain, rest sourced from reference TRBV5-4 and TRBJ2-1, is ETGVTQSPTHLIKTRGQQVTLRCSSQSGHNTVSWYQQALGQGPQFIFQYYREEENGRGNFPPRFSGLQFPNYSSELNVNALELDDSALYLCASRPEGGNEQFFGPGTRLTVL.

This chain uses TRBV11-2 with TRBJ2-3; possible D gene TRBD2, 5 bases. This CDR3 spans 15 amino acids. V dropped 3 bases and J dropped 1 base, with 11 bases sitting between them. Germline V gives CDR1 SGHAT, CDR2 FQNNGV. The DNA for the CDR3 is TGTGCCAGCAGCTTGGCGAGTAGCGGCACAGATACGCAGTATTTT. This encodes CASSLASSGTDTQYF.

The J gene is TRBJ2-1, the V gene TRBV30; 9 nucleotides align to TRBD2. V was clipped by 4 bases and J by 5 bases; unmatched bases: 12. Germline V lookup: CDR1 GTSNPN, CDR2 SVGIG (reference sequence). CDR3 length equals 16 residues. DNA of the CDR3: TGTGCCTGGATCCACAAAGGCCTAGCGGGGAACAATGAGCAGTTCTTC. Protein product: CAWIHKGLAGNNEQFF.

In its sample, this clone was seen a few times. V usage is TRBV2 and J usage is TRBJ2-7, with TRBD2 matching over 7 bases. The ends lost 4 bases at V and 0 bases at J; junction bases unmatched: 6. The CDR3 sequence is 15 residues long. The germline CDR1 and CDR2 sequences are SNHLY and FYNNEI. DNA of the CDR3: TGTGCCAGCAGTGGGGAGACTAGCCTCTCCTACGAGCAGTACTTC. Translating gives CASSGETSLSYEQYF.

This chain uses TRBV5-4 with TRBJ2-3, with unresolved D. Germline V gene sequence: CDR1 SGHNT, CDR2 YYREEE (reference sequence). CDR3 length: 14 amino acids. V shed 2 bases and J shed 0 bases, with 7 bases lying between them. The CDR3 DNA reads TGTGCCAGCAGCTTAATGACAAGCACAGATACGCAGTATTTT. Translation: CASSLMTSTDTQYF.

The chain has TRBV11-2 and TRBJ2-1, with D perhaps TRBD2 (7 bases). The CDR3 has 13 amino acids. V lost 7 bases and J lost 8, with 15 bases in between. CDR1 SGHAT and CDR2 FQNNGV come from the germline V gene. CDR3 loop: CASTRRGPYEQFF. DNA for the CDR3: TGTGCCAGCACCCGGCGGGGGCCGTATGAGCAGTTCTTC.

This clone was observed a few times. V usage is TRBV29-1 and J usage is TRBJ1-2, with no clear D. Germline assignment: CDR1 SQVTM and CDR2 ANQGSEA. This CDR3 comprises 12 residues. The V end was cut by 2 bases, the J end by 4 bases, with 8 bases between. CDR3: CSVERPGYGYTF. The CDR3 nucleotides are TGCAGCGTTGAACGACCGGGCTATGGCTACACCTTC. The full variable domain, its missing parts supplied by reference TRBV29-1 and TRBJ1-2, is SAVISQKPSRDICQRGTSLTIQCQVDSQVTMMFWYRQQPGQSLTLIATANQGSEATYESGFVIDKFPISRPNLTFSTLTVSNMSPEDSSIYLCSVERPGYGYTFGSGTRLTVV.

This clone was picked up a small number of times. This chain uses TRBV4-1 with TRBJ2-1; a possible D gene is TRBD1 (6 bases). Germline CDR1 and CDR2: MGHRA and YSYEKL. The CDR3 totals 16 residues. V lost 2 bases to trimming and J lost 2 bases, with 13 bases between them. The DNA for the CDR3 is TGCGCCAGCAGCCAATATGCTACAGGGACCTACAATGAGCAGTTCTTC. It codes for CASSQYATGTYNEQFF.

The chain employs TRBV28 and TRBJ1-2; no reliable D call. The V and J ends lost 2 bases and 3 bases respectively, with 10 bases between them. The CDR3 consists of 14 residues. CDR1 and CDR2 from the germline V gene are MDHEN and SYDVKM. CDR3 region: CASSLGTVHYGYTF. The DNA of the CDR3 is TGTGCCAGCAGTTTAGGCACAGTTCACTATGGCTACACCTTC.

V is TRBV5-1 and J is TRBJ2-1; 9 bases agree with TRBD1. V shed 6 bases, J shed 5 bases, and the junction held 9 bases outside the gene matches. CDR1 is SGHRS, CDR2 YFSETQ, per germline. There are 15 residues in the CDR3. DNA of the CDR3: TGCGCCAGCATCCAAACAGGGGGCCTTAACAATGAGCAGTTCTTC. It yields the protein CASIQTGGLNNEQFF.

The CDR3 spells CARGVSGANVLTF. The DNA for the CDR3 is TGTGCCAGAGGGGTCTCTGGGGCCAACGTCCTGACTTTC. This rearrangement joins TRBV7-9 to TRBJ2-6; tentative D call: TRBD1 (5 bases). The ends were cut back, 9 bases at V and 0 bases at J, with 6 bases in the middle. The length of the CDR3 is 13 residues. Per the germline V gene, CDR1 is SEHNR and CDR2 is FQNEAQ (reference sequence).

The V gene is TRBV5-1, the J gene TRBJ1-1; D uncertain. Trimming removed 0 bases from V and 1 base from J, with 10 bases in between. The length of the CDR3 is 15 residues. Germline CDR1 reads SGHRS; CDR2 reads YFSETQ. The DNA of the CDR3 is TGCGCCAGCAGCTTGGATTTAGGAGGGAACACTGAAGCTTTCTTT. Translating it yields CASSLDLGGNTEAFF.

The chain couples TRBV27 to TRBJ2-7, with D possibly being TRBD1 (5 bases). The CDR3 contains 16 residues. With 4 bases removed from V and 1 base from J, the gap between germline ends came to 17 bases. Germline-derived CDR1 and CDR2 are MNHEY and SMNVEV (reference sequence). CDR3 in DNA: TGTGCCAGCAGTTCTGTTGGGGCAATCTATTCCTACGAGCAGTACTTC. It yields the protein CASSSVGAIYSYEQYF.

The chain is built from TRBV5-6 and TRBJ1-1; D perhaps matches TRBD1 (6 bases). Germline CDR1 reads SGHDT; CDR2 reads YYEEEE. The length of the CDR3 is 14 residues. V lost 1 base, J lost 1 base, and 8 bases lay in between. CDR3 sequence reads: CASSLHRANTEAFF. In DNA, the CDR3 is TGTGCCAGCAGCTTGCACAGGGCGAACACTGAAGCTTTCTTT.